This paragraph reports one T cell receptor beta chain. These data originate in a study of cytomegalovirus exposure and HLA in healthy donors. The CDR3 spans 16 residues. Trimming removed 3 bases from V and 5 bases from J; junction bases left unmatched: 13. The germline V gene has CDR1 SGDLS and CDR2 YYNGEE. A multiplex PCR was run with 60 Vbeta primers and 13 Jbeta primers. Sequenced by immunoSEQ multiplex PCR; TCRdb stores in-frame clones only, minus some. In the table there are around 59,000 clones, 65% to 90% of which are singletons. The sequence came from a human donor in good health. The sequencing sample was made of PBMCs. The rearrangement links TRBV9 to TRBJ2-7, with 8 positions matching TRBD1. Here the CDR3 DNA reads TGTGCCAGCAGCGCCGTGGGATTGGACAGGGTCGACGAGCAGTACTTC. Its translation is CASSAVGLDRVDEQYF. Looking up the rest from reference TRBV9 and TRBJ2-7 gives the full variable domain: DSGVTQTPKHLITATGQRVTLRCSPRSGDLSVYWYQQSLDQGLQFLIQYYNGEERAKGNILERFSAQQFPDLHSELNLSSLELGDSALYFCASSAVGLDRVDEQYFGPGTRLTVT.